This T cell receptor (beta chain) was captured by sequencing in a study of graft-versus-host responses after intestinal transplantation. The germline gives CDR1 MNHNS, CDR2 SASEGT. V was cut by 5 bases and J by 7 bases, with 9 bases left in between. The CDR3 is 13 residues long. TCRdb keeps only in-frame clones here, not all; method: immunoSEQ multiplex PCR. The table has around 39,000 clones, under 90% seen once. The rearrangement joins TRBV6-1 to TRBJ1-6; possible D gene TRBD1, 6 bases. The sequences come from PBMCs, collected less than 280 days after transplant. The sequence was collected from a human patient who received an intestinal transplant, so some T cells may come from the graft donor. In DNA form, the CDR3 reads TGTGCCAGCAGTAAGGGGGACAATTCACCCCTCCACTTT. This codes for CASSKGDNSPLHF.